This is a list of T cell receptor beta chains from one sample in a study of T cell responses to AZD1222 COVID-19 vaccine. The repertoire was sequenced with immunoSEQ multiplex PCR; TCRdb's copy has only in-frame clones and lacks some. The data show approximately 150,000 clones, with approximately 88% seen just once and 2% to 2.5% held by the top ten. Material: peripheral blood, obtained on day 0 of AZD1222 vaccination. These receptors came from an adult in good health. The CDR3 runs from the conserved cysteine through the conserved F or W. D genes are given only for firm matches. Part of the rows lack a size; the others show once, few, many or a class for expanded clones.

>NA|TRBV10-3|TRBJ1-5|NA
CAISEGGLSNQPQHF
TGTGCCATCAGTGAAGGAGGGTTGAGCAATCAGCCCCAGCATTTT
>NA|TRBV9|TRBJ1-1|NA
CASSRVGPGDTEAFF
TGTGCCAGCAGCAGGGTGGGCCCGGGCGACACTGAAGCTTTCTTT
>NA|TRBV6-1|TRBJ1-5|NA
CASSAPEDRRIQPQHF
TGTGCCAGCAGTGCCCCAGAGGACAGAAGGATTCAGCCCCAGCATTTT
>NA|TRBV24-1|TRBJ1-2|NA
CATSEPGGPDSYTF
TGTGCCACCAGTGAGCCTGGGGGCCCCGACTCCTACACCTTC
>NA|TRBV7-2|TRBJ2-7|once
CASSPLKGSYEQYF
TGTGCCAGCAGCCCGCTGAAGGGATCCTACGAGCAGTACTTC
>NA|TRBV28|TRBJ2-1|NA
CASRQVYEQFF
TGTGCCAGCAGGCAGGTCTATGAGCAGTTCTTC
>NA|TRBV7-9|TRBJ2-2|NA
CASSLVVQGGELFF
TGTGCCAGCAGCTTAGTCGTCCAAGGCGGGGAGCTGTTTTTT
>NA|TRBV5-1|TRBJ2-1|NA
CASSLRREQFF
TGCGCCAGCAGCTTGAGGCGTGAGCAGTTCTTC
>NA|TRBV9|TRBJ1-2|NA
CASSVAGTNYGYTF
TGTGCCAGCAGCGTAGCGGGGACTAACTATGGCTACACCTTC
>NA|TRBV9|TRBJ2-7|NA
CASSVGSYTYEQYF
TGTGCCAGCAGCGTAGGTTCTTATACCTACGAGCAGTACTTC
>NA|TRBV29-1|TRBJ1-2|NA
CSVRPLNYGYTF
TGCAGCGTCCGGCCCCTGAACTATGGCTACACCTTC
>NA|TRBV15|TRBJ1-5|NA
CATSRGVSNQPQHF
TGTGCCACCAGCAGAGGGGTAAGCAATCAGCCCCAGCATTTT
>TRBD1|TRBV7-8|TRBJ1-5|few
CASSLTGAGQPQHF
TGTGCCAGCAGCTTGACAGGGGCCGGGCAGCCCCAGCATTTT
>NA|TRBV6-5|TRBJ1-3|NA
CAYRDNSGNTIYF
TGTGCCTACCGGGACAACTCTGGAAACACCATATATTTT
>NA|TRBV30|TRBJ2-7|NA
CACTGSHVYEQYF
TGTGCCTGTACCGGGTCCCACGTCTACGAGCAGTACTTC
>NA|TRBV28|TRBJ1-1|NA
CASSGQVNTEAFF
TGTGCCAGCAGTGGGCAGGTTAACACTGAAGCTTTCTTT
>NA|TRBV5-1|TRBJ1-4|NA
CASSPGPGQEKLFF
TGCGCCAGCAGCCCCGGACCAGGGCAGGAAAAACTGTTTTTT
>NA|TRBV7-3|TRBJ2-3|NA
CASSFTAATDTQYF
TGTGCCAGCAGCTTTACAGCCGCCACAGATACGCAGTATTTT
>TRBD1|TRBV28|TRBJ2-5|NA
CASSPFDRAQETQYF
TGTGCCAGCAGTCCCTTCGACAGGGCCCAAGAGACCCAGTACTTC
>TRBD2|TRBV27|TRBJ2-7|NA
CASSPTGIGSSGGAYEQYF
TGTGCCAGCAGTCCCACGGGAATTGGTTCTAGCGGGGGGGCCTACGAGCAGTACTTC
>NA|TRBV6-5|TRBJ1-5|NA
CASYGGGVGPQHF
TGTGCCAGTTACGGGGGTGGGGTAGGGCCCCAGCATTTT
>NA|TRBV7-8|TRBJ2-7|NA
CASSLSTIGTYEQYF
TGTGCCAGCAGCTTATCGACTATCGGCACGTACGAGCAGTACTTC
>TRBD1|TRBV7-2|TRBJ1-5|NA
CASSLGQTTPQHF
TGTGCCAGCAGCTTGGGACAGACAACGCCCCAGCATTTT
>NA|TRBV18|TRBJ1-3|few
CASAEGGSGNTIYF
TGTGCCAGTGCAGAGGGTGGCTCTGGAAACACCATATATTTT
>NA|TRBV3-1/TRBV3-2|TRBJ1-5|NA
CASSQDRGADQPQHF
TGTGCCAGCAGCCAAGACAGGGGAGCGGATCAGCCCCAGCATTTT
>NA|TRBV5-1|TRBJ2-7|NA
CASSQTQGGGYEQYF
TGCGCCAGCAGCCAAACCCAGGGGGGAGGTTACGAGCAGTACTTC